These 13 T cell receptor beta chains originate from one sample sequenced in a study of PD-L1 blockade in urothelial cancer. The data were produced by immunoSEQ multiplex PCR, yet TCRdb's version contains in-frame clones alone and is incomplete. The sample contains under 50,000 clones, approximately 91% of which appear only once. Stated time point: pretreatment peripheral blood. The sequencing here drew on PBMCs, taken around atezolizumab (anti-PD-L1) treatment. The receptors shown here come from a woman aged 55-69 years with urothelial cancer.

CDR3 nucleotides: TGCGCCAGCAGCCAAGAACCTCTCGGGTGGAACAATGAGCAGTTCTTC. Protein: CASSQEPLGWNNEQFF. The V and J genes are TRBV4-1 and TRBJ2-1; the D is unclear. Germline lookup yields CDR1 MGHRA and CDR2 YSYEKL. V was cut by 0 bases and J by 5 bases, with 14 bases left in between. The CDR3 covers 16 residues.

The rearrangement joins TRBV28 to TRBJ1-6; 9 bases fit TRBD1. The CDR3 is 16 amino acids. The ends lost 2 bases at V and 9 bases at J; junction bases unmatched: 8. Germline V gene data show CDR1 as MDHEN and CDR2 as SYDVKM. DNA of the CDR3: TGTGCCAGCAGTTTACTCACAGGGGGCGCCGGTTCACCCCTCCACTTT. Its translation is CASSLLTGGAGSPLHF.

This chain joins TRBV7-9 and TRBJ1-3; 7 bases line up with TRBD1. V lost 5 bases and J lost 0; bases outside the gene matches: 4. The CDR3 runs to 15 residues. Looked up from germline, CDR1 is SEHNR and CDR2 is FQNEAQ (reference sequence). The chain's CDR3 is CASSPDRPSGNTIYF. CDR3 coding DNA: TGTGCCAGCAGCCCGGACAGGCCCTCTGGAAACACCATATATTTT.

This chain uses TRBV7-8 with TRBJ2-1; a weak D match, TRBD1 (7 bases). This CDR3 contains 17 residues. V shed 6 bases and J shed 2 bases, with 20 bases lying between them. CDR1 and CDR2 (germline): SGHVS, FQNEAQ. CDR3 amino acids: CASSEVGRQGAYNEQFF. The CDR3 region has the DNA TGTGCCAGCAGTGAGGTCGGGAGACAGGGTGCCTACAATGAGCAGTTCTTC.

The chain combines TRBV30 with TRBJ1-1; possibly TRBD1 for D (5 bases). CDR3 length equals 12 residues. CDR1 is GTSNPN, CDR2 SVGIG, per germline (reference sequence). The V gene lost 3 bases and the J gene lost 3 bases, with 8 bases spanning the gap. The CDR3 bases are TGTGCCTGGAGGGACACCTACACTGAAGCTTTCTTT. Protein product: CAWRDTYTEAFF.

This chain connects TRBV27 to TRBJ1-3; D gene unclear. The CDR3 is 14 amino acids. V dropped 6 bases and J dropped 4 bases, with 13 bases sitting between them. Germline V lookup: CDR1 MNHEY, CDR2 SMNVEV (reference sequence). The CDR3 region is CASRGGIQGNTIYF. DNA of the CDR3: TGTGCCAGCAGGGGAGGGATACAGGGAAACACCATATATTTT.

The CDR3 loop is CASSISGGNEQFF. In DNA form, the CDR3 reads TGTGCCAGTAGTATTAGCGGGGGCAATGAGCAGTTCTTC. This sequence joins TRBV19 and TRBJ2-1, with 9 bases matching TRBD2. J was trimmed by 6 bases and V by 3 bases; bases with no gene match: 0. Germline assignment: CDR1 LNHDA and CDR2 SQIVND (reference sequence). The CDR3 is 13 residues long. The entire variable domain, with the rest obtained from reference TRBV19 and TRBJ2-1, is as follows: DGGITQSPKYLFRKEGQNVTLSCEQNLNHDAMYWYRQDPGQGLRLIYYSQIVNDFQKGDIAEGYSVSREKKESFPLTVTSAQKNPTAFYLCASSISGGNEQFFGPGTRLTVL.

CDR3 in amino acids: CASSPDRAYTIYF. CDR3 coding DNA: TGTGCCAGCAGCCCGGACAGGGCTTACACCATATATTTT. The chain has TRBV7-9 and TRBJ1-3; 8 bases fit TRBD1. Germline assignment: CDR1 SEHNR and CDR2 FQNEAQ (reference sequence). V lost 5 bases to trimming and J lost 8 bases; unmatched junction nucleotides: 5. The CDR3 loop spans 13 amino acids.

This rearrangement joins TRBV4-3 to TRBJ2-1; possibly TRBD2 for D (5 bases). Germline loops: CDR1 LGHNA, CDR2 YSLEER. Trimming took 0 bases from V and 2 from J, leaving 8 bases between them. The CDR3 is 15 amino acids. The DNA for the CDR3 is TGCGCCAGCAGCCAAGATCGCGGGCCCTACAATGAGCAGTTCTTC. It yields the protein CASSQDRGPYNEQFF.

The chain links TRBV18 to TRBJ1-2; TRBD1 matches 11 bases. Trimming removed 0 bases from V and 5 bases from J; junction bases left unmatched: 2. Per germline, CDR1 KGHSH and CDR2 LQKENI. This CDR3 has 15 residues. CDR3 in amino acids: CASSPPGQGVYGYTF. DNA of the CDR3: TGTGCCAGCTCACCACCGGGACAGGGGGTATATGGCTACACCTTC.

This clone was observed a few times. The chain couples TRBV4-1 to TRBJ2-7, with D perhaps matching TRBD1 (5 bases). Trimming removed 4 bases from V and 2 bases from J, with 15 bases in between. Germline CDR1 MGHRA, CDR2 YSYEKL. This CDR3 contains 15 residues. The CDR3 sequence is CASSRDDSTTYEQYF. In DNA form, the CDR3 reads TGCGCCAGCAGCCGAGATGACAGCACAACCTACGAGCAGTACTTC.

This chain uses TRBV5-1 with TRBJ2-7, with 10 positions matching TRBD1. The CDR3 has 15 amino acids. The junction had 5 bases not matched to a gene; V was cut back by 0 bases and J by 5 bases. CDR1 is SGHRS, CDR2 YFSETQ, per germline. The CDR3 sequence: CASSLAGTGANEQYF. DNA of the CDR3: TGCGCCAGCAGCTTGGCCGGGACAGGGGCGAACGAGCAGTACTTC. Filled out from reference TRBV5-1 and TRBJ2-7, the complete variable domain reads KAGVTQTPRYLIKTRGQQVTLSCSPISGHRSVSWYQQTPGQGLQFLFEYFSETQRNKGNFPGRFSGRQFSNSRSEMNVSTLELGDSALYLCASSLAGTGANEQYFGPGTRLTVT.

This chain uses TRBV30 with TRBJ1-4, with unresolved D. CDR1 and CDR2 (germline): GTSNPN, SVGIG (reference sequence). This CDR3 has 15 residues. V shed 4 bases and J shed 3 bases, with 15 bases lying between them. The CDR3 bases are TGTGCCTGGAAGAGAGGCCCCGGGGCTAATGAAAAACTGTTTTTT. It encodes CAWKRGPGANEKLFF.